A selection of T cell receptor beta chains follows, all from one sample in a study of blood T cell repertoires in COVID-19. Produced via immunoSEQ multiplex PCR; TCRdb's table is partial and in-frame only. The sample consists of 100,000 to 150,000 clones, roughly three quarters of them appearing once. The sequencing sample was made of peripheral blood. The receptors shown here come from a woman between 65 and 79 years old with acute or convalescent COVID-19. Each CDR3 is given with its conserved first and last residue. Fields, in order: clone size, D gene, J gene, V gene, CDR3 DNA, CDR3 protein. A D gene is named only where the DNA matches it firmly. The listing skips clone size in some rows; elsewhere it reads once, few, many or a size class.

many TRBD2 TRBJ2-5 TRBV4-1 TGCGCCAGCAGCCGAGGGACTAGCGGGGCTACGTACCAAGAGACCCAGTACTTC CASSRGTSGATYQETQYF
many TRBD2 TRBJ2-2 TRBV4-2 TGTGCCAGCAGCCGAGGGACTAGCGTAACGAACACCGGGGAGCTGTTTTTT CASSRGTSVTNTGELFF
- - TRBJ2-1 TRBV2 TGTGCCAGCAGTGAAGAGGGGATCTCCTACAATGAGCAGTTCTTC CASSEEGISYNEQFF
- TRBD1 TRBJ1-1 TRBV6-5 TGTGCCAGCATAGTCCAGACAGGGCAAGCTTTCTTT CASIVQTGQAFF
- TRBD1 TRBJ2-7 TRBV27 TGTGCCAGCAGTTTAACCCTCGACAGGGGCTACGAGCAGTACTTC CASSLTLDRGYEQYF
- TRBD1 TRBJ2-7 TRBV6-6 TGTGCCACCGGGACAGGGGATACCTACGAGCAGTACTTC CATGTGDTYEQYF
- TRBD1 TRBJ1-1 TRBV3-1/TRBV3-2 TGTGCCAGCAGCCCTTTACACAACAGGGGTGAAGCTTTCTTT CASSPLHNRGEAFF
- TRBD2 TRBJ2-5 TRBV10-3 TGTGCCATCAGCTATGGGACTAGAGGCCGACAAGAGACCCAGTACTTC CAISYGTRGRQETQYF
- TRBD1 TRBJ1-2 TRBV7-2 TGTGCCAGCAGCTCGAACCGGGGACAGGGGGGGGGAGGCTACACCTTC CASSSNRGQGGGGYTF
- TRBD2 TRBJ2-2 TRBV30 TGTGCCTGGGTGGGACTAGCGGGGACCGGGGAGCTGTTTTTT CAWVGLAGTGELFF
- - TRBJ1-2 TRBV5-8 TGTGCCAGCAGCTTGACAGGGAAAGGCTATGGCTACACCTTC CASSLTGKGYGYTF
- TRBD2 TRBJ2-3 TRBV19 TGTGCCAGTAGTAAGGCGGGGGGCCAGAGAGGAGATACGCAGTATTTT CASSKAGGQRGDTQYF
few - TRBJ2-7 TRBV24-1 TGTGCCACCAGTGATACGGTGACAAAGTCCGAGCAGTACTTC CATSDTVTKSEQYF
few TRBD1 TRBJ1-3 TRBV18 TGTGCCAGCTCACCACCGAGAGACAGGGATGGAAACACCATATATTTT CASSPPRDRDGNTIYF
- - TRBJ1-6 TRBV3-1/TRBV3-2 TGTGCCAGCAGCCAAAGCTGGGGCGGAAATTCACCCCTCCACTTT CASSQSWGGNSPLHF
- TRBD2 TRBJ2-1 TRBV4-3 TGCGCCAGCAGCCAATGGACTAGCGGGGGGGCCTTGGATGATGAGCAGTTCTTC CASSQWTSGGALDDEQFF
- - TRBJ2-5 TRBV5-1 TGCGCCAGCAGCTCCAGGCCTACTCAAGAGACCCAGTACTTC CASSSRPTQETQYF
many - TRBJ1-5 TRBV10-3 TGTGCCATCAGTGAGGCAGGCAATCAGCCCCAGCATTTT CAISEAGNQPQHF
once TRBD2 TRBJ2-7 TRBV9 TGTGCCAGCAGCGTAGGACTAGCGGGAGAGTCCGAGCAGTACTTC CASSVGLAGESEQYF
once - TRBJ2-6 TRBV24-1 TGTGCCACCAGTGATCCAGGGTTTGGGGCCAACGTCCTGACTTTC CATSDPGFGANVLTF
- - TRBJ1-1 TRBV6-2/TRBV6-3 TGTGCCAGCAGTTACTCGTATGCAGGGGCGATGAACACTGAAGCTTTCTTT CASSYSYAGAMNTEAFF
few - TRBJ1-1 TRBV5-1 TGCGCCAGCAGCTCGACCGGGGTGGGGAGCACTGAAGCTTTCTTT CASSSTGVGSTEAFF
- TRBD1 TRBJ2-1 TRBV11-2 TGTGCCAGCAGCCGGCGGGACAGGGTATTCAATGAGCAGTTCTTC CASSRRDRVFNEQFF
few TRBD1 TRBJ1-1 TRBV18 TGTGCCAGCTCACCAGGACAGGGAGCGACTGAAGCTTTCTTT CASSPGQGATEAFF
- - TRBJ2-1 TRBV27 TGTGCCAGCAGTCTAGCGCTCAATGAGCAGTTCTTC CASSLALNEQFF
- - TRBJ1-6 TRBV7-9 TGTGCCAGCAGCTTAGGCGGGGATTATAATTCACCCCTCCACTTT CASSLGGDYNSPLHF